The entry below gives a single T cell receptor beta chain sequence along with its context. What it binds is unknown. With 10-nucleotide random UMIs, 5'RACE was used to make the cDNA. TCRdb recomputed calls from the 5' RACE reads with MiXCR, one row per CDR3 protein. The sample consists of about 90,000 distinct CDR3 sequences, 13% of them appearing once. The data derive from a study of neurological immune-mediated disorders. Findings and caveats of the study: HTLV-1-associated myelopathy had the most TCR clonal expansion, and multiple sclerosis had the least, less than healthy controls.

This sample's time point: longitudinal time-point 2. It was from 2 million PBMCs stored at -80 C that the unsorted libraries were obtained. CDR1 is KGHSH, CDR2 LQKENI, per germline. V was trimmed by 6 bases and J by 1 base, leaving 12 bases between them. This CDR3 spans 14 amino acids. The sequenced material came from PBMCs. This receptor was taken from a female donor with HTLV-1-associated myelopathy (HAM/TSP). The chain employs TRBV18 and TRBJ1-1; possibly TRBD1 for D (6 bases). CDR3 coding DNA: TGTGCCAGCTCTCAACTAGGGGGGAACACTGAAGCTTTCTTT. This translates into CASSQLGGNTEAFF.